Ten or more counts support the clone carrying this T cell receptor (beta chain). Its antigen is still unknown. This sample was included in a study of T-cell reconstitution after alpha-beta-depleted transplantation in children. Notes on the study in general: Elevated TCRbeta diversity at day 60 was traced, in some patients, to surviving recipient T cells and thymic progenitors. Reportedly, roughly two months post-transplant, alpha-beta T cells arose from several hundred expanded graft clones.

With V trimmed by 6 bases and J by 0 bases, 4 bases remained unmatched. CDR1 and CDR2 (germline): DFQATT, SNEGSKA (reference sequence). The CDR3 has 15 residues. Using unique molecular identifiers, the investigators prepared the TCRbeta library. TCRdb fed the PCR reads into MiXCR, producing one record per CDR3 protein. The table lists fewer than 350,000 distinct CDR3 sequences, about 9.4% of them singletons. Sequences were derived from PBMCs, sampled before TCRalphabeta/CD19-depleted stem cell transplant. This clonotype was obtained from a boy younger than two with acute myeloid leukemia, due to receive a stem cell transplant. V is TRBV20-1 and J is TRBJ2-3; 12 nucleotides line up with TRBD2. CDR3 coding DNA: TGCAGTGCCCAGCTAGCGGGGGGGAGCACAGATACGCAGTATTTT. Translation: CSAQLAGGSTDTQYF.